The clone carrying this T cell receptor beta chain was detected once. This specimen comes from a study of early T cells in non-severe SARS-CoV-2 infection. Study summary: Sequencing input comprised bulk RNA from unsorted whole blood; chain pairing was not available.

This CDR3 contains 13 residues. The library protocol tagged individual cDNA molecules with unique molecular identifiers. In TCRdb, the 5' RACE reads were re-called with MiXCR into one record per CDR3 protein. The sample contains about 110,000 distinct CDR3 sequences, roughly an eighth of which appear only once. The sample in question was whole blood, obtained at baseline. The clonotype was recovered from an adult who was a healthcare worker with PCR-confirmed SARS-CoV-2 infection or an uninfected control (not recorded which). This chain uses TRBV21-1 with TRBJ1-1. TRBV21-1 is recorded as a pseudogene. CDR3 bases: TGTGCCAGCAGCACAGCGCCGAACACTGAAGCTTTCTTT. This codes for CASSTAPNTEAFF.